The 25 T cell receptor beta chains given below trace back to one sample, sequenced in a study of shared clonotypes between healthy human individuals. The assay was immunoSEQ multiplex PCR, and TCRdb's table has in-frame clones only and misses some. The repertoire holds 2 million to 3 million clones, with roughly 93% as singletons. Sequencing used naive CD4+ T cells from PBMCs. Subset meaning: CD45RA+ positively selected. These receptor sequences come from a man aged 18-30 years in good health. Some clones in this sample may be carry-over from other donors' samples.

The V call is TRBV9, the J call TRBJ2-1; 7 nucleotides match TRBD1. CDR1 SGDLS and CDR2 YYNGEE come from the germline V gene. The J segment lost 7 bases and the V segment lost 0 bases, leaving 1 base of the junction unmatched. The CDR3 length is 13 residues. The CDR3 bases are TGTGCCAGCAGCGTAGAGGGGGCAAATGAGCAGTTCTTC. Protein sequence: CASSVEGANEQFF.

The CDR3 bases are TGTGCCAGCAGTTCCAGGGACAGCTCCTACGGCGAGCAGTACTTC. As protein: CASSSRDSSYGEQYF. The J gene is TRBJ2-7, the V gene TRBV27; 7 bases are a match to TRBD1. In germline, CDR1 is MNHEY, CDR2 SMNVEV (reference sequence). The CDR3 loop spans 15 amino acids. V gave up 4 bases and J gave up 6 bases; unmatched junction bases: 12.

V usage is TRBV28 and J usage is TRBJ1-2; D may be TRBD1 (5 bases). Germline values: CDR1 MDHEN, CDR2 SYDVKM. The CDR3 has 13 amino acids. Trimming took 6 bases from V and 8 from J, leaving 16 bases between them. The CDR3 DNA sequence: TGTGCCAGCAGAACGGGCCCACAGGAGGGCTACACCTTC. Protein: CASRTGPQEGYTF.

The J gene is TRBJ1-2, the V gene TRBV5-5, with 7 nucleotides matching TRBD1. Per germline, CDR1 SGHKS and CDR2 YYEKEE (reference sequence). The CDR3 has 15 amino acids. V lost 4 bases and J lost 2; bases outside the gene matches: 8. CDR3 bases: TGTGCCAGCAGCCAAGGACAGGAGCAAAACTATGGCTACACCTTC. Translation: CASSQGQEQNYGYTF.

The rearrangement uses TRBV11-3 and TRBJ1-1; TRBD1 agrees at 8 bases. The junction had 4 bases not matched to a gene; V was cut back by 5 bases and J by 8 bases. The CDR3 totals 12 residues. CDR1 and CDR2 (germline): SGHNT, YENEEA. CDR3 bases: TGTGCCAGCAGCACCGGGACAGGAGAAGCTTTCTTT. It is translated as CASSTGTGEAFF.

The gene calls are TRBV28 and TRBJ2-7; D gene unclear. V was shortened by 8 bases and J by 0 bases, with 8 bases between the two germline ends. Germline CDR1 MDHEN, CDR2 SYDVKM. The CDR3 is made up of 12 amino acids. In DNA, the CDR3 is TGTGCCAGCGCCCTCAGCTCCTACGAGCAGTACTTC. Translation gives CASALSSYEQYF.

This clone was counted once. The chain uses TRBV19 and TRBJ1-2; 9 bases match TRBD1. Germline lookup yields CDR1 LNHDA and CDR2 SQIVND (reference sequence). With 5 bases clipped from V and 4 bases from J, the junction kept 5 bases outside the gene matches. The length of the CDR3 is 14 residues. For the CDR3, the DNA is TGTGCCAGTAGTCCAGGACAGGGGCTCTATGGCTACACCTTC. Its protein product is CASSPGQGLYGYTF.

Regarding this clone: This sample includes further DNA sequences coding for the same CDR3. The J gene is TRBJ1-1, the V gene TRBV5-6; no clear D. Germline loops: CDR1 SGHDT, CDR2 YYEEEE. With 1 base removed from V and 4 bases from J, the gap between germline ends came to 11 bases. The CDR3 consists of 14 residues. The CDR3 sequence: CASSLRGRSTEAFF. CDR3 DNA: TGTGCCAGCAGCTTGCGTGGGCGGAGCACTGAAGCTTTCTTT.

V gene TRBV7-2 combines with J gene TRBJ1-1; D is unclear. Germline V gene lookup returns CDR1 SGHTA and CDR2 FQGNSA. V lost 9 bases, J lost 5 bases, and 13 bases lay in between. The CDR3 runs 12 residues. This CDR3 is CASGEEVTEAFF. The CDR3 DNA sequence: TGTGCCAGTGGGGAGGAGGTGACTGAAGCTTTCTTT.

The chain employs TRBV9 and TRBJ2-2; D is possibly TRBD1 or TRBD2 (5 bases each). The germline V gene has CDR1 SGDLS and CDR2 YYNGEE. The CDR3 sequence is 16 residues long. The V gene lost 0 bases and the J gene lost 2 bases, with 11 bases spanning the gap. The CDR3 region has the DNA TGTGCCAGCAGCGTAGGGGGCAGGGACAACACCGGGGAGCTGTTTTTT. Its protein is CASSVGGRDNTGELFF.

The V call is TRBV5-1, the J call TRBJ2-1; TRBD2 matches 8 bases. The CDR3 totals 15 residues. Germline CDR1 reads SGHRS; CDR2 reads YFSETQ. V shed 6 bases, J shed 7 bases, and the junction held 12 bases outside the gene matches. CDR3 coding DNA: TGCGCCAGCACTCCTCCCCGGGAGGGCCGAAATGAGCAGTTCTTC. Its translation: CASTPPREGRNEQFF.

V is TRBV7-2 and J is TRBJ2-2; 10 bases line up with TRBD2. The CDR3 sequence is 19 residues long. With 2 bases clipped from V and 4 bases from J, the junction kept 13 bases outside the gene matches. Germline CDR1 is SGHTA and CDR2 is FQGNSA. CDR3 nucleotide sequence: TGTGCCAGCAGCTTAATAATGCCTAGCGGGAGTAGGTCCACCGGGGAGCTGTTTTTT. This encodes CASSLIMPSGSRSTGELFF.

This chain joins TRBV6-1 and TRBJ1-2, with 9 bases aligning to TRBD1. The V gene end was trimmed by 2 bases and the J gene end by 2 bases; junction bases not matched to a gene: 3. CDR1 is MNHNS, CDR2 SASEGT, per germline. The CDR3 length is 15 residues. CDR3 bases: TGTGCCAGCAGTGAATGGGGACAGGGCAACTATGGCTACACCTTC. Its protein product is CASSEWGQGNYGYTF.

The rearrangement links TRBV7-8 to TRBJ1-5; D remains ambiguous. Germline assignment: CDR1 SGHVS and CDR2 FQNEAQ. Trimming removed 4 bases from V and 2 bases from J, with 12 bases in between. The CDR3 totals 15 residues. This CDR3 reads CASSSRSYGNQPQHF. CDR3 bases: TGTGCCAGCAGCTCCCGTAGCTATGGCAATCAGCCCCAGCATTTT.

The chain is built from TRBV18 and TRBJ2-4; 8 nucleotides line up with TRBD1. Germline-derived CDR1 and CDR2 are KGHSH and LQKENI. The CDR3 totals 14 residues. V lost 5 bases to trimming and J lost 9 bases; unmatched junction nucleotides: 9. This chain's CDR3 is CASSELTGVTIQYF. CDR3 in DNA: TGTGCCAGCTCAGAGCTGACAGGGGTGACCATTCAGTACTTC.

The chain employs TRBV5-1 and TRBJ2-3; D gene unclear. Between the trimmed V and J ends, which lost 0 bases and 6 bases, there was a span of 8 bases. This CDR3 region has 13 residues. CDR1 and CDR2 from the germline V gene are SGHRS and YFSETQ. The CDR3 DNA is TGCGCCAGCAGCTTGGGGTGGCCGGATACGCAGTATTTT. It encodes CASSLGWPDTQYF.

The rearrangement joins TRBV2 to TRBJ1-2, with 7 bases aligning to TRBD1. CDR1 is SNHLY and CDR2 is FYNNEI in the germline V gene. V trimming: 4 bases; J trimming: 2 bases; junction bases outside the gene matches: 7. This CDR3 region has 15 residues. The CDR3 is CASSVLTGPNYGYTF. The CDR3 coding sequence is TGTGCCAGCAGTGTTTTGACAGGGCCGAACTATGGCTACACCTTC. Based on the CDR3 plus reference TRBV2 and TRBJ1-2, the full variable domain is EPEVTQTPSHQVTQMGQEVILRCVPISNHLYFYWYRQILGQKVEFLVSFYNNEISEKSEIFDDQFSVERPDGSNFTLKIRSTKLEDSAMYFCASSVLTGPNYGYTFGSGTRLTVV.

The V and J genes are TRBV4-2 and TRBJ2-1; 8 nucleotides line up with TRBD1. Trimming cost V 5 bases and J 9 bases; bases outside gene matches: 12. Germline assignment: CDR1 LGHNA and CDR2 YNFKEQ. This CDR3 comprises 15 residues. DNA for the CDR3: TGTGCCAGCAGCTACGCCTTGGACAGGGATCGTGAGCAGTTCTTC. The encoded protein is CASSYALDRDREQFF.

The chain combines TRBV2 with TRBJ1-2; D is unresolved. Trimming pared 2 bases from V and 7 bases from J, leaving 14 bases between. Germline V gene sequence: CDR1 SNHLY, CDR2 FYNNEI. This CDR3 comprises 14 residues. The CDR3 region has the DNA TGTGCCAGCAGTGAATCGCTAACCCGGAGTGGCTACACCTTC. Its protein product is CASSESLTRSGYTF.

The genes are TRBV7-2 and TRBJ2-7; 13 bases are a match to TRBD2. Germline V CDR1 and CDR2: SGHTA, FQGNSA. V was pared by 1 base and J by 6 bases, with 3 bases of the junction left unmatched. The CDR3 loop spans 15 amino acids. The CDR3 loop is CASSLVGLAGVEQYF. CDR3 sequence (DNA): TGTGCCAGCAGCTTAGTTGGACTAGCGGGAGTCGAGCAGTACTTC.

This clone has a handful of counts. The chain links TRBV5-1 to TRBJ1-5, with D possibly being TRBD1 (5 bases). The germline gives CDR1 SGHRS, CDR2 YFSETQ. CDR3 size: 14 residues. The germline V and J ends were trimmed by 0 bases and 6 bases, with 10 bases remaining between them. This CDR3 reads CASSLVVGGQPQHF. CDR3 nucleotides: TGCGCCAGCAGCTTGGTCGTCGGGGGTCAGCCCCAGCATTTT. The full variable domain, with the rest looked up from reference TRBV5-1 and TRBJ1-5, is KAGVTQTPRYLIKTRGQQVTLSCSPISGHRSVSWYQQTPGQGLQFLFEYFSETQRNKGNFPGRFSGRQFSNSRSEMNVSTLELGDSALYLCASSLVVGGQPQHFGDGTRLSIL.

This clone was counted once. The same CDR3 can be traced to other DNA sequences in this sample. V gene TRBV9 combines with J gene TRBJ2-3, with TRBD2 matching over 12 bases. The CDR3 loop spans 16 amino acids. The trim removed 0 bases at V and 3 bases at J, leaving 2 bases unmatched. Germline V gene data show CDR1 as SGDLS and CDR2 as YYNGEE. CDR3 sequence (DNA): TGTGCCAGCAGCGTAGGGCTAGCGGGAGGGACAGATACGCAGTATTTT. Protein product: CASSVGLAGGTDTQYF.

In regard to this clone: This same CDR3 is encoded by further DNA sequences in the sample. The rearrangement joins TRBV5-1 to TRBJ1-1, with D possibly matching TRBD1 (5 bases). Germline CDR1 reads SGHRS; CDR2 reads YFSETQ. The CDR3 extends over 14 amino acids. The V end was cut by 4 bases, the J end by 1 base, with 11 bases between. This CDR3 reads CASSLGTANTEAFF. The CDR3 DNA is TGCGCCAGCAGCCTGGGGACGGCGAACACTGAAGCTTTCTTT.

The chain joins TRBV7-3 to TRBJ2-7; TRBD2 agrees at 8 bases. Per germline, CDR1 SGHTA and CDR2 FQGTGA. Germline trimming cut 3 bases from V and 7 bases from J; bases unmatched to any gene: 5. The CDR3 is made up of 13 amino acids. CDR3 protein: CASSFSGGREQYF. CDR3 nucleotides: TGTGCCAGCAGCTTTAGTGGCGGGAGGGAGCAGTACTTC.

The rearrangement links TRBV29-1 to TRBJ1-2; 7 bases agree with TRBD1. The germline V gene has CDR1 SQVTM and CDR2 ANQGSEA. J gave up 8 bases and V 0 bases, and 6 bases lay outside the gene matches. CDR3 length: 13 residues. The CDR3 bases are TGCAGCGTTGAAGATGTAGGGGGCAGCGGCTACACCTTC. Its protein product is CSVEDVGGSGYTF.